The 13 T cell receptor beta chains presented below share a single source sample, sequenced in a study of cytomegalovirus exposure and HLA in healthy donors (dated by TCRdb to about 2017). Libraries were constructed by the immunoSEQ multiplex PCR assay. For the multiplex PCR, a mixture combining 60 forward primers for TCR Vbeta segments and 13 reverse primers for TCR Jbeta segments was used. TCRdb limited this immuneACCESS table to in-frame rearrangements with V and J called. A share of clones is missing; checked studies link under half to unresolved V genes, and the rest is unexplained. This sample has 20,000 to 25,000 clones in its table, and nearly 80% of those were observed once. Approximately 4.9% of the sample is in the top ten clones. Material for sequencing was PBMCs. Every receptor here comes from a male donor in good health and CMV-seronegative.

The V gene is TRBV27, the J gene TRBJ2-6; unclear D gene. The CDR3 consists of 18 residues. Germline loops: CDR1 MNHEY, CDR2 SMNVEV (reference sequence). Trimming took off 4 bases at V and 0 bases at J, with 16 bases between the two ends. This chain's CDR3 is CASSSHGDLSSGANVLTF. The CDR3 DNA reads TGTGCCAGCAGTTCCCACGGTGATTTAAGCTCTGGGGCCAACGTCCTGACTTTC. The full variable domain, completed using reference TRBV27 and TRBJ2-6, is EAQVTQNPRYLITVTGKKLTVTCSQNMNHEYMSWYRQDPGLGLRQIYYSMNVEVTDKGDVPEGYKVSRKEKRNFPLILESPSPNQTSLYFCASSSHGDLSSGANVLTFGAGSRLTVL.

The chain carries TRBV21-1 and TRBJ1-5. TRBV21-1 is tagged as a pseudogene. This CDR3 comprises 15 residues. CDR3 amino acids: CASSKGVGSKQPQHF. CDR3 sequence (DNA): TGTGCCAGCAGCAAAGGGGTAGGGAGCAAACAGCCCCAGCATTTT.

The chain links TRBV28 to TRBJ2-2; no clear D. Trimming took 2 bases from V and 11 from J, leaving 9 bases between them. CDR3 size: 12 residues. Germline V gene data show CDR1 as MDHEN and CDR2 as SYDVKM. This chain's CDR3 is CASSLVRTELFF. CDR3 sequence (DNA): TGTGCCAGCAGTTTAGTCAGAACCGAGCTGTTTTTT.

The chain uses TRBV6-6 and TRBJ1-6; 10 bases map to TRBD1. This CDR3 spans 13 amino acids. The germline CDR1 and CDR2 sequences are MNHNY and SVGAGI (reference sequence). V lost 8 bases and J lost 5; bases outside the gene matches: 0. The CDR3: CASGTGDNSPLHF. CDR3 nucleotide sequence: TGTGCCAGCGGGACAGGGGATAATTCACCCCTCCACTTT.

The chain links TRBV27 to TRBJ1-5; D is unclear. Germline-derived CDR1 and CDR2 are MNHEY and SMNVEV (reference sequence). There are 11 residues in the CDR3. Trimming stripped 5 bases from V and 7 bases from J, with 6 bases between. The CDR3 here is CASSREQPQHF. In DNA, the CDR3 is TGTGCCAGCAGTCGAGAGCAGCCCCAGCATTTT.

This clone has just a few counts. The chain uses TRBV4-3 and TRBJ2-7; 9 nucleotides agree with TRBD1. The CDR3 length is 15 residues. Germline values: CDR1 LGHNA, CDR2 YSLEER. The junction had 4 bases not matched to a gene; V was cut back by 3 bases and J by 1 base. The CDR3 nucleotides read TGCGCCAGCAGCCACGCACAGGGGGCATCCTACGAGCAGTACTTC. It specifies CASSHAQGASYEQYF.

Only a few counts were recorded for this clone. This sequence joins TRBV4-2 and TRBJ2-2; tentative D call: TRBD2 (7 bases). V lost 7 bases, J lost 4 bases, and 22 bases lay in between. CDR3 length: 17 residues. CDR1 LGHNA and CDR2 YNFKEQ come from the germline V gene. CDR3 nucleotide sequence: TGTGCCAGCACCGATCCTGGGGGGGGGCCGGGCACCGGGGAGCTGTTTTTT. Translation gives CASTDPGGGPGTGELFF.

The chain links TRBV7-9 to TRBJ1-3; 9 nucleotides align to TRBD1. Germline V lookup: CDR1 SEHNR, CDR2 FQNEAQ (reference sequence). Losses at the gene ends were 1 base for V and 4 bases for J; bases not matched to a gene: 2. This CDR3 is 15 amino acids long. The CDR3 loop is CASSLVGTGGNTIYF. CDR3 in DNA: TGTGCCAGCAGCTTAGTTGGGACAGGGGGAAACACCATATATTTT.

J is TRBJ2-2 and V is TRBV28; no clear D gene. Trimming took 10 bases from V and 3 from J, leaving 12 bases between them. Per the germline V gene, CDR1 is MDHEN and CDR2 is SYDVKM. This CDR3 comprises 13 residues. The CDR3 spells CATSLLYTGELFF. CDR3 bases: TGTGCCACCAGCCTTTTGTACACCGGGGAGCTGTTTTTT.

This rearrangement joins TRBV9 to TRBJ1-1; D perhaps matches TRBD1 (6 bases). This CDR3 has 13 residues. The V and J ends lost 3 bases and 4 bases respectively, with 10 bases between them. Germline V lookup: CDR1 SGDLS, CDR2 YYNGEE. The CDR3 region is CASSARTATEAFF. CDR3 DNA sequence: TGTGCCAGCAGCGCGAGGACAGCCACTGAAGCTTTCTTT.

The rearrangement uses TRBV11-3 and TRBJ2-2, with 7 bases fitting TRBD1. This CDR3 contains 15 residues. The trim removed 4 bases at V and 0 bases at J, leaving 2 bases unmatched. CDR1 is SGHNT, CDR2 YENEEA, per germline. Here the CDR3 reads CASSSTGTNTGELFF. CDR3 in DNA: TGTGCCAGCAGCTCGACAGGGACGAACACCGGGGAGCTGTTTTTT. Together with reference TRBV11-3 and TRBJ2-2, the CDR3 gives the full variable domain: EAGVVQSPRYKIIEKKQPVAFWCNPISGHNTLYWYLQNLGQGPELLIRYENEEAVDDSQLPKDRFSAERLKGVDSTLKIQPAELGDSAVYLCASSSTGTNTGELFFGEGSRLTVL.

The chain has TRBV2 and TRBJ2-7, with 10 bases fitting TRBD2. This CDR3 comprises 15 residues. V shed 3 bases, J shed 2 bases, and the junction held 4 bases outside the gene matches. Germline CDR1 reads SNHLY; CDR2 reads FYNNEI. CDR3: CASSEIAGGPYEQYF. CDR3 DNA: TGTGCCAGCAGTGAGATAGCGGGGGGACCCTACGAGCAGTACTTC.

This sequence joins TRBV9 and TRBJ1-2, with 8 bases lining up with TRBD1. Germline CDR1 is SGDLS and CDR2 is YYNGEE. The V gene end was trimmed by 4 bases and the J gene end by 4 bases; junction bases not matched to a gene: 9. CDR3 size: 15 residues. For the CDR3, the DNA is TGTGCCAGCAGCACAGGACAGGGAGGAGGCTATGGCTACACCTTC. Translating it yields CASSTGQGGGYGYTF.